Sequencing of this T cell receptor (beta chain) was carried out in a study of T cell repertoires in cytomegalovirus infection. At the level of the study: Indications came from public TCR beta signatures; they pointed to CMV infection and to a matching HLA type. Regarding the study as a whole: HLA-C-restricted CMV-specific TCR beta clonotypes were dominant in the ex vivo response.

From germline, CDR1 is DFQATT and CDR2 SNEGSKA (reference sequence). CDR3 length equals 18 residues. After removal of 0 bases from V and 2 bases from J, the junction contained 13 bases not matched to a gene. TCRdb analysed the reads with MiXCR anew, one entry per CDR3 protein. Among a few hundred thousand distinct CDR3 sequences listed, 40% were seen once. As for this clonotype: What it recognizes is unknown.

This chain links TRBV20-1 with TRBJ2-3; 8 bases are shared with TRBD2. This TCR came from a human donor in good health (CMV status not recorded). Some clones in this sample may be carry-over from other donors' samples. The source was cultured PBMCs, collected from culture after CMV antigen stimulation. The CDR3 DNA reads TGCAGTGCTAGAGATATGGCGGGGGGTGGGGGAAACACAGATACGCAGTATTTT. Protein: CSARDMAGGGGNTDTQYF.